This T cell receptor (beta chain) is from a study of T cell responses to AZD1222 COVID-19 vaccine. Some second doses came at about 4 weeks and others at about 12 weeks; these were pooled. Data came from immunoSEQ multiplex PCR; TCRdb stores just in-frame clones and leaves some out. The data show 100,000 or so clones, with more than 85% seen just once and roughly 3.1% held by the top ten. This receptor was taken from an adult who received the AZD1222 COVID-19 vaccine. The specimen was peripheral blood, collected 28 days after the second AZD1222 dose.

The CDR3 DNA reads TGTGCCAGCAGCTTCGACAGGGACTTTAACAATGAGCAGTTCTTC. It specifies CASSFDRDFNNEQFF. The chain is built from TRBV5-4 and TRBJ2-1; TRBD1 might be the D (7 bases). The V gene's germline CDR1 is SGHNT and CDR2 YYREEE (reference sequence). The CDR3 runs 15 residues. V was shortened by 2 bases and J by 5 bases, with 14 bases between the two germline ends.